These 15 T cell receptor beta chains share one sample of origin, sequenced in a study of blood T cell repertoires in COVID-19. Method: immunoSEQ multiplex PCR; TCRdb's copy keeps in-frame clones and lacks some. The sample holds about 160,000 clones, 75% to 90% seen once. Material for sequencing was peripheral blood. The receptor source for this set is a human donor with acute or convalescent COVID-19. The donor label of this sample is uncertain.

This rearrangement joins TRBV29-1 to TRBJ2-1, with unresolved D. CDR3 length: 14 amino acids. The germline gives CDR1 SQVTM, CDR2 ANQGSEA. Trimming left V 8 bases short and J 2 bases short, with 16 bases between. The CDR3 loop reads CSLRPNSPYNEQFF. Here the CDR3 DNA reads TGCAGCCTCCGCCCTAACAGCCCCTACAATGAGCAGTTCTTC.

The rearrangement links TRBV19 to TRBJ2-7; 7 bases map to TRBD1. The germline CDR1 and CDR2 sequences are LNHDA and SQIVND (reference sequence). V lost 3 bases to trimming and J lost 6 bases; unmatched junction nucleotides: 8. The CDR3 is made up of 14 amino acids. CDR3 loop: CASSMGQPLGEQYF. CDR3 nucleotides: TGTGCCAGTAGTATGGGACAGCCTTTAGGCGAGCAGTACTTC.

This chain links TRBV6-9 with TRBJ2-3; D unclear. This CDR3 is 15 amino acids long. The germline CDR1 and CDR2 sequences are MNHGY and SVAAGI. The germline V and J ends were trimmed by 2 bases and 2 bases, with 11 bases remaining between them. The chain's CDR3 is CASSYPAWYTDTQYF. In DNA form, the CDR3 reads TGTGCCAGCAGTTATCCAGCGTGGTACACAGATACGCAGTATTTT.

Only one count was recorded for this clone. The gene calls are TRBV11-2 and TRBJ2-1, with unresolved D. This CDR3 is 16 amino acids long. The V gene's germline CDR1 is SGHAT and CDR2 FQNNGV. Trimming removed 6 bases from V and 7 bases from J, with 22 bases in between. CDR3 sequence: CASSPRPSLAPNEQFF. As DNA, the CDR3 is TGTGCCAGCAGTCCGCGCCCCTCCCTTGCTCCGAATGAGCAGTTCTTC.

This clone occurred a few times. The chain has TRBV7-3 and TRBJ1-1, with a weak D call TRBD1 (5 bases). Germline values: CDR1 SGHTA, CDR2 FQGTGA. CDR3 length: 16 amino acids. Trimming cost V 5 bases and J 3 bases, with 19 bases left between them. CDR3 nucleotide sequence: TGTGCCAGCAGCCCCGGGGGACCGCGGGGTTACACTGAAGCTTTCTTT. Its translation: CASSPGGPRGYTEAFF.

This CDR3 reads CASSRGQGSPLHF. DNA of the CDR3: TGTGCCAGTAGTAGGGGACAGGGGTCACCCCTCCACTTT. The chain recombines TRBV19 with TRBJ1-6, with 10 bases that match TRBD1. The CDR3 sequence is 13 residues long. The germline CDR1 and CDR2 sequences are LNHDA and SQIVND (reference sequence). V was pared by 4 bases and J by 10 bases, with 1 base of the junction left unmatched.

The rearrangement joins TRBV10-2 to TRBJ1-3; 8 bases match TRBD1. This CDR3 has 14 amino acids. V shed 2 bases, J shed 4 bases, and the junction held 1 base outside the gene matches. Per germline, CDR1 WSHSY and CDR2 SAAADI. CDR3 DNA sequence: TGCGCCAGCAGTGAGCGGACAGGGGGAAACACCATATATTTT. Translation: CASSERTGGNTIYF.

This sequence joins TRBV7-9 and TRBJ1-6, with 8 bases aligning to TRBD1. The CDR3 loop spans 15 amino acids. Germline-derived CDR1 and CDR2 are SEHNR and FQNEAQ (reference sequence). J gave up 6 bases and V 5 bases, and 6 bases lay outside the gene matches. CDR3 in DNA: TGTGCCAGCAGCCAGTCGGGACAGGTTAATTCACCCCTCCACTTT. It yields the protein CASSQSGQVNSPLHF.

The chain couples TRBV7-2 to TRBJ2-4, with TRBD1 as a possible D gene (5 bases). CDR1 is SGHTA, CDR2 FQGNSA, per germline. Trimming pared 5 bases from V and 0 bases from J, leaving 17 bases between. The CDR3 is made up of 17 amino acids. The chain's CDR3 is CASSTDSRTLAKNIQYF. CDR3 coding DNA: TGTGCCAGCAGCACTGACAGCCGAACCCTAGCCAAAAACATTCAGTACTTC.

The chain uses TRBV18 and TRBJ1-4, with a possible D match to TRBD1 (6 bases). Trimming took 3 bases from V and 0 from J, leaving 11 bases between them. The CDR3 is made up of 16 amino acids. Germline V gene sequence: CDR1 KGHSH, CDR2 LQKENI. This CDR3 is CASSPDRSTTNEKLFF. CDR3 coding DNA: TGTGCCAGCTCACCTGACAGGAGTACAACTAATGAAAAACTGTTTTTT.

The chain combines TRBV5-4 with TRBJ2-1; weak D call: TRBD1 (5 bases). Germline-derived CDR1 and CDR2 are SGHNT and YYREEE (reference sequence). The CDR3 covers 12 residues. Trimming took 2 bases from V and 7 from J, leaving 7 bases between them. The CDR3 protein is CASSFRVNEQFF. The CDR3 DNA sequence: TGTGCCAGCAGCTTCAGGGTAAATGAGCAGTTCTTC. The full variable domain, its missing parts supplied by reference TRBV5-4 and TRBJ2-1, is ETGVTQSPTHLIKTRGQQVTLRCSSQSGHNTVSWYQQALGQGPQFIFQYYREEENGRGNFPPRFSGLQFPNYSSELNVNALELDDSALYLCASSFRVNEQFFGPGTRLTVL.

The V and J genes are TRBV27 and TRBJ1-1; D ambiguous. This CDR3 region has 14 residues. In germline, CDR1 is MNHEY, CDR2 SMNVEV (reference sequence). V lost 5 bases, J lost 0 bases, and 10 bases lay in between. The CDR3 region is CASSTQILNTEAFF. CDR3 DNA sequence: TGTGCCAGCAGTACCCAGATTCTGAACACTGAAGCTTTCTTT.

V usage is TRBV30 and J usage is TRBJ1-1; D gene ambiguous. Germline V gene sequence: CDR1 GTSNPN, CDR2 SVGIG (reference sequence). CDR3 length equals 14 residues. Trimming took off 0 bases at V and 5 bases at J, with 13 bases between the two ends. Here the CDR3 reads CAWSVLRVGTEAFF. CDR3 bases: TGTGCCTGGAGTGTACTTAGAGTCGGGACTGAAGCTTTCTTT.

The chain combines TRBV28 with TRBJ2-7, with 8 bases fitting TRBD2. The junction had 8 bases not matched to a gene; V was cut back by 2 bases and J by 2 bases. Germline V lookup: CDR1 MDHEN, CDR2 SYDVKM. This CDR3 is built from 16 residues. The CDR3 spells CASSLHLAGLTYEQYF. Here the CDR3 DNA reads TGTGCCAGCAGTTTACACTTAGCGGGGCTAACCTACGAGCAGTACTTC.

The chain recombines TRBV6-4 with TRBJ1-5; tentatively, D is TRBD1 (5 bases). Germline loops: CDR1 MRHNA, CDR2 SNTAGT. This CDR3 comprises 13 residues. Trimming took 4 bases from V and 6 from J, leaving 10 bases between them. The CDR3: CASSVDRGQPQHF. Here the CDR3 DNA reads TGTGCCAGCAGTGTCGACAGAGGTCAGCCCCAGCATTTT.